Listed below are T cell receptor beta chains from one sample, sequenced in a study of T cell responses to AZD1222 COVID-19 vaccine. Generated by immunoSEQ multiplex PCR, the TCRdb table keeps only in-frame clones and is missing some. This sample carries around 79,000 clones, roughly 85% of them seen once, and the ten largest clones take approximately 1.5%. Sequenced here: peripheral blood, sampled on day 0 of AZD1222 vaccination. Receptors were obtained from an adult in good health. Both conserved end residues are part of each CDR3. The D gene is left open where the match is weak. Clone size is given for some rows only: seen once, a few or many times, or a class if the clone is expanded.

D	size	J	V	CDR3	DNA
NA	NA	TRBJ1-1	TRBV19	CASTRRPQGGTEAFF	TGTGCCAGTACCCGTCGCCCCCAGGGAGGCACTGAAGCTTTCTTT
NA	NA	TRBJ2-7	TRBV5-5	CASSLAFAEKLYEQYF	TGTGCCAGCAGCTTGGCCTTTGCAGAGAAGCTCTACGAGCAGTACTTC
NA	NA	TRBJ2-1	TRBV30	CAWSISSYNEQFF	TGTGCCTGGAGCATTAGCTCCTACAATGAGCAGTTCTTC
NA	once	TRBJ2-6	TRBV5-1	CASSLDPGGGTGANVLTF	TGCGCCAGCAGCTTGGATCCAGGGGGAGGAACTGGGGCCAACGTCCTGACTTTC
NA	NA	TRBJ1-5	TRBV2	CASMFREGQGQPQHF	TGTGCCAGCATGTTCCGGGAAGGTCAGGGTCAGCCCCAGCATTTT
TRBD1	NA	TRBJ2-3	TRBV19	CATKDRGRTDTQYF	TGTGCCACCAAGGACAGGGGACGCACAGATACGCAGTATTTT
TRBD2	NA	TRBJ2-3	TRBV7-3	CASSDSPGLAGGQYF	TGTGCCAGCAGCGACTCTCCGGGACTAGCGGGAGGACAGTATTTT
NA	NA	TRBJ2-1	TRBV11-3	CASSLGTHNEQFF	TGTGCCAGCAGCCTCGGGACTCACAATGAGCAGTTCTTC
NA	NA	TRBJ2-5	TRBV27	CASRLDRQETQYF	TGTGCCAGCCGCCTTGATCGGCAAGAGACCCAGTACTTC
TRBD2	NA	TRBJ2-1	TRBV10-3	CAISDPGTSGYNEQFF	TGTGCCATCAGTGACCCGGGGACTAGTGGGTACAATGAGCAGTTCTTC
TRBD1	NA	TRBJ1-1	TRBV6-4	CASSRGPNTEAFF	TGTGCCAGCAGCAGGGGGCCGAACACTGAAGCTTTCTTT
NA	NA	TRBJ2-1	TRBV6-2/TRBV6-3	CASSYQRGPYNEQFF	TGTGCCAGCAGTTACCAACGAGGGCCCTACAATGAGCAGTTCTTC
NA	NA	TRBJ1-2	TRBV9	CASSVDLGQARGYTF	TGTGCCAGCAGCGTAGACCTTGGGCAGGCCAGGGGCTACACCTTC
NA	NA	TRBJ2-7	TRBV6-5	CASSDSGFYEQYF	TGTGCCAGTTCTGATAGCGGATTCTACGAGCAGTACTTC
NA	NA	TRBJ2-7	TRBV11-1	CASSLFGYSYEQYF	TGTGCCAGCAGCTTATTTGGCTACTCCTACGAGCAGTACTTC
TRBD1	NA	TRBJ1-5	TRBV5-8	CASGDRGGGSQPQHF	TGTGCCAGCGGGGACAGGGGAGGAGGGAGTCAGCCCCAGCATTTT
NA	NA	TRBJ1-1	TRBV6-5	CASSYATEAFF	TGTGCCAGCAGTTACGCCACTGAAGCTTTCTTT
NA	NA	TRBJ2-1	TRBV4-2	CASSQDASKGGNEQFF	TGTGCCAGCAGCCAAGATGCCTCGAAGGGCGGCAATGAGCAGTTCTTC
NA	few	TRBJ1-2	TRBV7-6	CASSFMGPFSDGYTF	TGTGCCAGCAGCTTTATGGGTCCCTTCTCCGATGGCTACACCTTC
TRBD1	NA	TRBJ1-2	TRBV9	CASSVLDRGSYTF	TGTGCCAGCAGCGTACTAGACAGGGGTTCCTACACCTTC
NA	NA	TRBJ1-5	TRBV11-2	CASSLGGTGQPQHF	TGTGCCAGCAGCTTAGGGGGTACCGGGCAGCCCCAGCATTTT
NA	few	TRBJ2-7	TRBV7-9	CASSFQGIYEQYF	TGTGCCAGCAGCTTTCAGGGTATCTACGAGCAGTACTTC
NA	once	TRBJ1-4	TRBV7-8	CASSAEGSNEKLFF	TGTGCCAGCAGCGCTGAAGGTTCTAATGAAAAACTGTTTTTT
NA	NA	TRBJ1-1	TRBV7-3	CASSADRNTEAFF	TGTGCCAGCAGCGCCGATAGGAACACTGAAGCTTTCTTT
NA	NA	TRBJ1-3	TRBV28	CASTHGGSGNTIYF	TGTGCCAGCACACACGGAGGCTCTGGAAACACCATATATTTT
TRBD2	NA	TRBJ2-7	TRBV7-8	CASSPDRTSGIYEQYF	TGTGCCAGCAGCCCGGACCGGACTAGCGGGATCTACGAGCAGTACTTC
NA	NA	TRBJ2-7	TRBV29-1	CSVDRPSGEQYF	TGCAGCGTTGATCGCCCATCCGGCGAGCAGTACTTC
TRBD2	NA	TRBJ2-7	TRBV28	CASSLAAGGSYEQYF	TGTGCCAGCAGTTTGGCAGCGGGAGGCAGCTACGAGCAGTACTTC
TRBD2	NA	TRBJ2-2	TRBV7-2	CASSPPGLAGGNTGELFF	TGTGCCAGCAGCCCTCCGGGACTAGCGGGCGGGAACACCGGGGAGCTGTTTTTT
TRBD2	NA	TRBJ2-7	TRBV20-1	CSASSSGRPSSSYEQYF	TGCAGTGCTAGTTCGAGCGGGAGACCTTCAAGCTCCTACGAGCAGTACTTC
NA	NA	TRBJ1-2	TRBV12-5	CASAYQGSNYGYTF	TGTGCTAGTGCCTATCAGGGATCTAACTATGGCTACACCTTC
NA	NA	TRBJ2-1	TRBV20-1	CSASIFAEQFF	TGCAGTGCTAGTATATTTGCTGAGCAGTTCTTC
NA	NA	TRBJ1-1	TRBV7-2	CASSQGTHTEAFF	TGTGCCAGCAGCCAGGGGACCCACACTGAAGCTTTCTTT
NA	NA	TRBJ1-1	TRBV11-2	CASSPPARALESGTEAFF	TGTGCCAGCAGCCCCCCGGCTCGGGCCCTAGAGTCGGGCACTGAAGCTTTCTTT
NA	NA	TRBJ1-3	TRBV20-1	CSASSGPHASGNTIYF	TGCAGTGCTAGTTCGGGACCGCACGCCTCGGGAAACACCATATATTTT
TRBD1	NA	TRBJ2-1	TRBV29-1	CSVALRGNYNEQFF	TGCAGCGTCGCCCTCAGGGGGAATTACAATGAGCAGTTCTTC
NA	once	TRBJ1-3	TRBV18	CASSPQGQSGSGNTIYF	TGTGCCAGCTCACCACAGGGTCAGTCAGGCTCTGGAAACACCATATATTTT
NA	NA	TRBJ1-3	TRBV2	CASSIRGGNTIYF	TGTGCCAGCAGTATCCGAGGTGGAAACACCATATATTTT
NA	NA	TRBJ2-3	TRBV7-3	CASSLTSSTDTQYF	TGTGCCAGCAGCTTAACTAGTAGCACAGATACGCAGTATTTT
NA	NA	TRBJ1-5	TRBV18	CASSPQGGGNQPQHF	TGTGCCAGCTCTCCACAGGGCGGCGGAAATCAGCCCCAGCATTTT
NA	NA	TRBJ2-2	TRBV3-1/TRBV3-2	CASSQGGGELFF	TGTGCCAGCAGCCAAGGAGGGGGGGAGCTGTTTTTT
NA	NA	TRBJ1-2	TRBV18	CASSPSRGGDGYTF	TGTGCCAGCTCACCCTCTAGGGGAGGAGATGGCTACACCTTC
NA	once	TRBJ1-1	TRBV5-1	CASSTQGVPEAFF	TGCGCCAGCAGCACCCAGGGAGTCCCTGAAGCTTTCTTT
NA	NA	TRBJ2-2	TRBV9	CASRKGGDTGELFF	TGTGCCAGCCGAAAGGGCGGGGACACCGGGGAGCTGTTTTTT
NA	few	TRBJ1-1	TRBV6-1	CASSERTGNTEAFF	TGTGCCAGCAGTGAGCGTACAGGGAACACTGAAGCTTTCTTT
NA	NA	TRBJ2-7	TRBV3-1/TRBV3-2	CASSQEGARNQYF	TGTGCCAGCAGCCAAGAGGGGGCTCGAAACCAGTACTTC
NA	NA	TRBJ2-3	TRBV7-2	CASSLAHRGWDTQYF	TGTGCCAGCAGCTTAGCGCACCGTGGATGGGATACGCAGTATTTT